This entry is about one T cell receptor (beta chain). Antigen unknown. This entry comes from a study of T cell responses to AZD1222 COVID-19 vaccine. The length of the CDR3 is 14 residues. The germline V gene has CDR1 SGHTA and CDR2 FQGTGA. The ends lost 5 bases at V and 1 base at J; junction bases unmatched: 2. Study-wide results and caveats: Baseline seropositives among AZD1222 recipients totaled only six or seven. Unmutated variant regions reportedly attract nearly half of all spike-specific TCRs. Spike-specific TCR breadth and depth rose after two AZD1222 doses.

Repertoires were generated with immunoSEQ multiplex PCR, while TCRdb's copy carries only in-frame clones and drops some. The sample comprises 110,000 to 150,000 clones, about 86% of which are singletons, and about 3.5% rests with the top ten. The sample here was peripheral blood, taken on day 0 of AZD1222 vaccination. V and J are TRBV7-3 and TRBJ1-1; TRBD1 aligns across 9 bases. This receptor was taken from an adult in good health. CDR3 sequence: CASSKQGANTEAFF. CDR3 sequence (DNA): TGTGCCAGCAGCAAACAGGGGGCGAACACTGAAGCTTTCTTT. Looking up the rest from reference TRBV7-3 and TRBJ1-1 gives the full variable domain: GAGVSQTPSNKVTEKGKYVELRCDPISGHTALYWYRQSLGQGPEFLIYFQGTGAADDSGLPNDRFFAVRPEGSVSTLKIQRTERGDSAVYLCASSKQGANTEAFFGQGTRLTVV.